Reported below is one T cell receptor beta chain. This sample was taken from a study of blood T cell repertoires in COVID-19. Study information: The United States, Italy and Spain provided the acute and convalescent COVID-19 samples. T cells, B-cell-depleted T cells, or PBMCs provided the cDNA or gDNA that served as material.

In the authors' workflow: For nucleated cells, counts were estimated from reference gene primer amplification. Libraries were prepared by immunoSEQ multiplex PCR; TCRdb keeps only in-frame clonotypes and omits some of them. V and J calls and clone size come straight from that table; D and trimming were deduced from the DNA. The sample consists of 300,000 to 400,000 clones, around nine tenths of them appearing once. Germline V gene data show CDR1 as SGHNT and CDR2 as YYREEE (reference sequence). The germline V and J ends were trimmed by 4 bases and 2 bases, with 18 bases remaining between them. The CDR3 is 16 amino acids.

The TCR sequence derives from a woman younger than 45 with acute COVID-19. V gene TRBV5-4 combines with J gene TRBJ1-2, with D possibly matching TRBD1 (5 bases). Sample: PBMCs or T cells enriched from blood (not recorded which). CDR3 amino acids: CASSPAAGGSNYGYTF. The CDR3 DNA reads as TGTGCCAGCAGCCCGGCGGCCGGGGGGTCCAACTATGGCTACACCTTC.